The 30 T cell receptor beta chains below were found in one sample sequenced in a study of PD-1 blockade in classical Hodgkin lymphoma. The data were produced by immunoSEQ multiplex PCR, yet TCRdb's version contains in-frame clones alone and is incomplete. The sample carries about 6,400 clones, 78% recorded once. Every single patient, without exception, relapsed after autologous stem cell transplantation, and brentuximab vedotin exposure varied. Researchers report purifying CD4+ T cells from thawed PBMCs by magnetic negative selection. Source: CD4+ T cells from blood, taken at baseline. The origin of the receptors is a human donor with classical Hodgkin lymphoma.

The chain is built from TRBV11-1 and TRBJ2-7; TRBD1 might be the D (6 bases). Between the trimmed V and J ends, which lost 3 bases and 7 bases, there was a span of 13 bases. Germline V lookup: CDR1 SGHAT, CDR2 FQDESV (reference sequence). The CDR3 is 13 amino acids. The CDR3: CASSFQQGREQYF. CDR3 DNA sequence: TGTGCCAGCAGCTTCCAACAGGGAAGAGAGCAGTACTTC. The complete variable domain, with remaining parts taken from reference TRBV11-1 and TRBJ2-7, reads EAEVAQSPRYKITEKSQAVAFWCDPISGHATLYWYRQILGQGPELLVQFQDESVVDDSQLPKDRFSAERLKGVDSTLKIQPAELGDSAMYLCASSFQQGREQYFGPGTRLTVT.

This clone has more than one count but fewer than ten. The chain employs TRBV21-1 and TRBJ1-1; the listed D gene, TRBD1, was not tested against the DNA. TRBV21-1 is reported as a pseudogene. This CDR3 contains 18 residues. Written as DNA, the CDR3 is TGTGCCAGCAGCAAATTACAACAGGGTCCGGAAATGGGGACTGAAGCTTTCTTT. Protein product: CASSKLQQGPEMGTEAFF.

The CDR3 region has the DNA TGTGCCAGCAGCCTCGGGACAATGGACATCGGCTACACCTTC. Translation: CASSLGTMDIGYTF. The chain couples TRBV28 to TRBJ1-2; D possibly corresponds to TRBD1 (6 bases). Trimming cost V 6 bases and J 8 bases, with 19 bases left between them. The CDR3 length is 14 residues. The germline gives CDR1 MDHEN, CDR2 SYDVKM.

V gene TRBV28 combines with J gene TRBJ1-4, with no clear D. CDR1 and CDR2 (germline): MDHEN, SYDVKM. The CDR3 length is 12 residues. Trimming shortened V by 8 bases and J by 8 bases, and 12 bases separated the two germline ends. The CDR3 DNA reads TGTGCCAGCGGGAGTGGGCTAGAAAAACTGTTTTTT. Translated: CASGSGLEKLFF.

V gene TRBV19 combines with J gene TRBJ2-5; 13 nucleotides agree with TRBD2. CDR1 is LNHDA and CDR2 is SQIVND in the germline V gene (reference sequence). The CDR3 consists of 16 residues. J was trimmed by 4 bases and V by 5 bases; bases with no gene match: 7. The CDR3: CASSPTSGGASETQYF. The DNA of the CDR3 is TGTGCCAGTAGTCCTACTAGCGGGGGGGCCTCAGAGACCCAGTACTTC.

The chain carries TRBV19 and TRBJ1-1; D gene uncertain. Germline CDR1 reads LNHDA; CDR2 reads SQIVND (reference sequence). The V and J ends lost 11 bases and 1 base respectively, with 23 bases between them. This CDR3 comprises 16 residues. For the CDR3, the DNA is TGTGCCTCCCAGAGGAGGGCACCGGTTCAGAACACTGAAGCTTTCTTT. Translation: CASQRRAPVQNTEAFF.

This chain connects TRBV13 to TRBJ1-1; the match to TRBD1 covers 7 bases. This CDR3 contains 16 residues. V was pared by 5 bases and J by 1 base, with 10 bases of the junction left unmatched. Germline lookup yields CDR1 PRHDT and CDR2 FYEKMQ (reference sequence). CDR3 DNA sequence: TGTGCCAGCAGCCCCGGGACAGTACGAACGAACACTGAAGCTTTCTTT. The encoded protein is CASSPGTVRTNTEAFF.

The rearrangement links TRBV2 to TRBJ2-2; tentatively, D is TRBD1 (6 bases). Germline V gene data show CDR1 as SNHLY and CDR2 as FYNNEI. Deletions cut 7 bases from V and 2 bases from J, with 11 bases between. CDR3 length: 14 residues. DNA of the CDR3: TGTGCCAGCAAGGACAGAACAAACACCGGGGAGCTGTTTTTT. It encodes CASKDRTNTGELFF.

This clone showed up just once. The chain employs TRBV7-2 and TRBJ2-2; D unresolved. This CDR3 is built from 15 residues. From germline, CDR1 is SGHTA and CDR2 FQGNSA. V was clipped by 0 bases and J by 2 bases, with 7 bases between them. Written as DNA, the CDR3 is TGTGCCAGCAGCTTAGCTAGCCTTAACACCGGGGAGCTGTTTTTT. Its translation is CASSLASLNTGELFF. Together with reference TRBV7-2 and TRBJ2-2, the CDR3 gives the full variable domain: GAGVSQSPSNKVTEKGKDVELRCDPISGHTALYWYRQSLGQGLEFLIYFQGNSAPDKSGLPSDRFSAERTGGSVSTLTIQRTQQEDSAVYLCASSLASLNTGELFFGEGSRLTVL.

V gene TRBV7-2 combines with J gene TRBJ2-5, with 9 bases lining up with TRBD2. Germline values: CDR1 SGHTA, CDR2 FQGNSA. The CDR3 covers 16 residues. The ends lost 0 bases at V and 1 base at J; junction bases unmatched: 3. Here the CDR3 reads CASSLALAGSQETQYF. DNA for the CDR3: TGTGCCAGCAGCTTAGCGCTAGCGGGGTCCCAAGAGACCCAGTACTTC.

The chain uses TRBV9 and TRBJ2-1; TRBD2 aligns across 14 bases. This CDR3 spans 19 amino acids. The germline V gene has CDR1 SGDLS and CDR2 YYNGEE. With V trimmed by 3 bases and J by 1 base, 9 bases remained unmatched. The CDR3: CASSGRTSGGRPSYNEQFF. The DNA for the CDR3 is TGTGCCAGCAGCGGGAGGACTAGCGGGGGGCGACCGTCCTACAATGAGCAGTTCTTC.

The chain is built from TRBV29-1 and TRBJ2-7; D remains ambiguous. V shed 6 bases and J shed 2 bases, with 14 bases lying between them. The CDR3 has 13 amino acids. Looked up from germline, CDR1 is SQVTM and CDR2 is ANQGSEA. CDR3 sequence (DNA): TGCAGCGTCGGCGACACGCGGACCTACGAGCAGTACTTC. Translating gives CSVGDTRTYEQYF.

The rearrangement joins TRBV7-9 to TRBJ2-1; 8 nucleotides align to TRBD2. The V gene's germline CDR1 is SEHNR and CDR2 FQNEAQ (reference sequence). The V and J ends lost 5 bases and 2 bases, in that order; junction bases with no gene match: 8. The CDR3 covers 16 residues. The CDR3 nucleotides read TGTGCCAGCAGCCCCCGGCGAGCGGGGGCCTACAATGAGCAGTTCTTC. The encoded protein is CASSPRRAGAYNEQFF.

The V gene is TRBV27, the J gene TRBJ2-7, with a possible D match to TRBD1 (6 bases). Per the germline V gene, CDR1 is MNHEY and CDR2 is SMNVEV (reference sequence). This CDR3 is 14 amino acids long. V lost 11 bases and J lost 2, with 19 bases in between. CDR3 bases: TGTGCCTCACGCCCGGGACACCCCCCCTACGAGCAGTACTTC. Its protein product is CASRPGHPPYEQYF.

The CDR3 spells CASSLGPGANTGELFF. The CDR3 nucleotides are TGTGCCAGCAGCTTGGGCCCGGGGGCGAACACCGGGGAGCTGTTTTTT. V is TRBV5-4 and J is TRBJ2-2; a weak D match, TRBD2 (6 bases). Trimming shortened V by 0 bases and J by 0 bases, and 9 bases separated the two germline ends. There are 16 residues in the CDR3. Germline assignment: CDR1 SGHNT and CDR2 YYREEE (reference sequence).

The V call is TRBV25-1, the J call TRBJ1-2; D gene unclear. V was clipped by 1 base and J by 8 bases, with 8 bases between them. From germline, CDR1 is MGHDK and CDR2 SYGVNS. This CDR3 spans 12 amino acids. The CDR3: CASSESGKGYTF. The CDR3 DNA reads as TGTGCCAGCAGTGAATCGGGGAAGGGCTACACCTTC.

The rearrangement uses TRBV7-2 and TRBJ1-3; no clear D. The CDR3 covers 15 residues. CDR1 is SGHTA, CDR2 FQGNSA, per germline. V dropped 3 bases and J dropped 0 bases, with 9 bases sitting between them. Here the CDR3 DNA reads TGTGCCAGCAGCTTCAGGTGGAGCTCTGGAAACACCATATATTTT. Translated, it gives CASSFRWSSGNTIYF.

The chain joins TRBV10-3 to TRBJ1-4, with D possibly being TRBD1 (6 bases). Trimming left V 6 bases short and J 4 bases short, with 12 bases between. The CDR3 spans 14 residues. Germline-derived CDR1 and CDR2 are ENHRY and SYGVKD. DNA for the CDR3: TGTGCCATCAGCGCGGACAGCTATAATGAAAAACTGTTTTTT. Its protein is CAISADSYNEKLFF.

The chain employs TRBV28 and TRBJ2-4, with a possible D match to TRBD1 (5 bases). Per the germline V gene, CDR1 is MDHEN and CDR2 is SYDVKM. With 5 bases removed from V and 0 bases from J, the gap between germline ends came to 14 bases. CDR3 size: 16 residues. The CDR3 region is CASSGWTRLAKNIQYF. The CDR3 bases are TGTGCCAGCAGTGGGTGGACAAGACTAGCCAAAAACATTCAGTACTTC.

The V and J genes are TRBV6-5 and TRBJ2-7; no definite D call. This CDR3 is built from 13 residues. The germline V gene has CDR1 MNHEY and CDR2 SVGAGI. The V gene lost 6 bases and the J gene lost 1 base, with 10 bases spanning the gap. The CDR3 sequence: CASRYLGSYEQYF. DNA of the CDR3: TGTGCCAGCAGGTACCTGGGTTCCTACGAGCAGTACTTC.

The chain combines TRBV2 with TRBJ1-5; 11 bases are shared with TRBD1. The CDR3 runs to 14 residues. Germline-derived CDR1 and CDR2 are SNHLY and FYNNEI. J lost 6 bases, V lost 7 bases, and 5 bases had no gene match. The CDR3 protein is CASTGQGASQPQHF. Here the CDR3 DNA reads TGTGCCAGCACCGGACAGGGGGCATCTCAGCCCCAGCATTTT.

The V call is TRBV19, the J call TRBJ2-5; 9 bases agree with TRBD2. Unmatched junction bases numbered 13, after V lost 10 bases and J lost 4 bases. The CDR3 totals 15 residues. Germline assignment: CDR1 LNHDA and CDR2 SQIVND (reference sequence). The CDR3 reads CATTDFAGGRETQYF. In nucleotides, the CDR3 is TGTGCCACCACTGACTTCGCGGGGGGGCGAGAGACCCAGTACTTC.

V is TRBV12-5 and J is TRBJ2-3; 14 nucleotides agree with TRBD2. CDR1 and CDR2 (germline): LGHNT, FRNRAP. The CDR3 is 17 residues long. Losses at the gene ends were 5 bases for V and 6 bases for J; bases not matched to a gene: 10. Written as DNA, the CDR3 is TGTGCTAGTGGTCTGGGACTAGCGGGGGAGGGAGGCGATACGCAGTATTTT. Its translation is CASGLGLAGEGGDTQYF.

V is TRBV7-2 and J is TRBJ2-2; no definite D call. V lost 5 bases, J lost 0 bases, and 16 bases lay in between. The CDR3 runs 17 residues. Per germline, CDR1 SGHTA and CDR2 FQGNSA. This chain's CDR3 is CASSTNFIRANTGELFF. CDR3 bases: TGTGCCAGCAGCACGAATTTTATTAGGGCGAACACCGGGGAGCTGTTTTTT.

The chain carries TRBV21-1 and TRBJ2-2; whether TRBD2, the table's D call, matches the DNA was not checked. TRBV21-1 is a pseudogene segment. The CDR3 is 19 residues long. This chain's CDR3 is CASSKGRSAGGRHTGELFF. CDR3 nucleotides: TGTGCCAGCAGCAAAGGCCGATCCGCGGGGGGGCGCCACACCGGGGAGCTGTTTTTT.

The V gene is TRBV29-1, the J gene TRBJ1-2; D is ambiguous. This CDR3 has 13 amino acids. The germline V and J ends were trimmed by 3 bases and 2 bases, with 10 bases remaining between them. Germline V gene lookup returns CDR1 SQVTM and CDR2 ANQGSEA. In DNA form, the CDR3 reads TGCAGCGTTGACGGGGTGGGCAACTATGGCTACACCTTC. It yields the protein CSVDGVGNYGYTF.

V gene TRBV5-6 combines with J gene TRBJ1-2; unclear D gene. The germline CDR1 and CDR2 sequences are SGHDT and YYEEEE. Trimming left V 2 bases short and J 1 base short, with 9 bases between. The length of the CDR3 is 14 residues. In DNA, the CDR3 is TGTGCCAGCAGCTTAGGCAGTTATAACTATGGCTACACCTTC. Protein product: CASSLGSYNYGYTF.

The CDR3 reads CASSFRQGTEAFF. As DNA, the CDR3 is TGTGCCAGCAGCTTTCGGCAGGGCACTGAAGCTTTCTTT. The chain joins TRBV7-2 to TRBJ1-1; TRBD1 is a possible D gene (5 bases). The CDR3 length is 13 residues. V dropped 3 bases and J dropped 4 bases, with 9 bases sitting between them. In germline, CDR1 is SGHTA, CDR2 FQGNSA.

This clone was seen more than once but under ten times. V gene TRBV6-1 combines with J gene TRBJ1-5; D uncertain. The CDR3 runs 11 residues. Between the trimmed V and J ends, which lost 1 base and 6 bases, there was a span of 1 base. Germline assignment: CDR1 MNHNS and CDR2 SASEGT. The CDR3 is CASSEGQPQHF. In DNA, the CDR3 is TGTGCCAGCAGTGAAGGTCAGCCCCAGCATTTT.

The table lists this clone with a few counts. The junction shows a germline mismatch at one end, possibly a read error. The chain couples TRBV7-7 to TRBJ2-5; 7 nucleotides match TRBD1. The germline V gene encodes CDR1 SSHAT and CDR2 FNYEAQ (reference sequence). The CDR3 loop spans 15 amino acids. The DNA for the CDR3 is TGTGCTAGCAGCTCCGGGACAGCGAGCCAAGAGACCCAGTACTTC. Translating gives CASSSGTASQETQYF.